The following is a T cell receptor beta chain sequence with its context. Seattle patients were enrolled during active infection and followed longitudinally. This CDR3 has 14 amino acids. The trim removed 3 bases at V and 4 bases at J, leaving 5 bases unmatched. Germline loops: CDR1 GTSNPN, CDR2 SVGIG (reference sequence). Profiled with immunoSEQ multiplex PCR; TCRdb holds only in-frame clones, not every one. The sample has some 400,000 clones, 80% to 90% seen once; the top ten hold 2.3%. These data come from a study of blood T cell repertoires in COVID-19. The rearrangement links TRBV30 to TRBJ2-2, with TRBD1 matching over 7 bases. The clonotype was recovered from a woman aged 55-75 years with COVID-19, enrolled during active disease. The material sequenced was peripheral blood. CDR3 region: CAWRKTGVTGELFF. The CDR3 DNA is TGTGCCTGGAGAAAAACAGGGGTCACCGGGGAGCTGTTTTTT.